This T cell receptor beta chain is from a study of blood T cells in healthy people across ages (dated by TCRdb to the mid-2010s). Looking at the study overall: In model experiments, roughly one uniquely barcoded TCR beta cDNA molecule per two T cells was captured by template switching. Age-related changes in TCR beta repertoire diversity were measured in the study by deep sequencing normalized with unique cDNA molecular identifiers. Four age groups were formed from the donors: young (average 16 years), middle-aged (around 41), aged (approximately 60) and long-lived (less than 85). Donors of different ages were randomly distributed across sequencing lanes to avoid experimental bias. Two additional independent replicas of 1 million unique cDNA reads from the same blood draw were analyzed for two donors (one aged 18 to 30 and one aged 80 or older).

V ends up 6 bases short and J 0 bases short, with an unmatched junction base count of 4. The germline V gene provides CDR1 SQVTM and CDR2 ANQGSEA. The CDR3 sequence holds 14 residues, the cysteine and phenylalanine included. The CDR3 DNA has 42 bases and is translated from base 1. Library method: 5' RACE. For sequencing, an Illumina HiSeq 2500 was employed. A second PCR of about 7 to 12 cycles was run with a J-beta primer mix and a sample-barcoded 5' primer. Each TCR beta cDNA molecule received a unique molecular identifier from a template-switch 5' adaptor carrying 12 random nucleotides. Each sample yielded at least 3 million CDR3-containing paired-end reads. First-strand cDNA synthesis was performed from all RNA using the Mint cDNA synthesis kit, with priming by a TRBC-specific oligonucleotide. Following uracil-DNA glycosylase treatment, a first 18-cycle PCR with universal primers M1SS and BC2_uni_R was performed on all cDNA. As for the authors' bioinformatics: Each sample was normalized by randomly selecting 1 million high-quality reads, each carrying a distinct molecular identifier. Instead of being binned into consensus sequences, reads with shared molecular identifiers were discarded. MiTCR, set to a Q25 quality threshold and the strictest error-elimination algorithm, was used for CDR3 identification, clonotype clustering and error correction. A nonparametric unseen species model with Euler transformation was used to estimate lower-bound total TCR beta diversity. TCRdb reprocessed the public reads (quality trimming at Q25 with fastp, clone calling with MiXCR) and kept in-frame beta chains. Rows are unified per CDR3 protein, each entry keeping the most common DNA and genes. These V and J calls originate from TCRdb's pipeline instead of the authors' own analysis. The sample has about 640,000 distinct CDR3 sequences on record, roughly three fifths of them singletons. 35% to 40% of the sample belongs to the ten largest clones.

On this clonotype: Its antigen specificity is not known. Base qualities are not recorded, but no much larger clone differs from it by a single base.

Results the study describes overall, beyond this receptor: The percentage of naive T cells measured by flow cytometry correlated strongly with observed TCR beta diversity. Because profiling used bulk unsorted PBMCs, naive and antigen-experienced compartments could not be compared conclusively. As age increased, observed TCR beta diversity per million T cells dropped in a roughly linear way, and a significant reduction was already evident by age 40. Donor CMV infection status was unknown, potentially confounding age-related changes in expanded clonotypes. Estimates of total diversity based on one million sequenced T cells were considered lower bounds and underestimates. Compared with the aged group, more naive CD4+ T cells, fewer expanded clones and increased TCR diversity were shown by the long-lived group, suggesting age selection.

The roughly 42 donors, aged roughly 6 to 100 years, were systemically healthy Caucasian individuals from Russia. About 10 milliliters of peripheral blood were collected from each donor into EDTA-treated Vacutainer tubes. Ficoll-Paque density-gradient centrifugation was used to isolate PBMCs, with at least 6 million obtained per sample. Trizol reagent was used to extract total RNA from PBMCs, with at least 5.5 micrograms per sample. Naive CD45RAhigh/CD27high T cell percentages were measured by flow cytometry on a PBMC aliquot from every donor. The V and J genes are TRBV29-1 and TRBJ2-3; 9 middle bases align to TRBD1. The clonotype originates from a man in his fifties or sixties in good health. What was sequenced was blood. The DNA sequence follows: TGCAGCGTGCCGGGACAGGGAAGCACAGATACGCAGTATTTT. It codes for CSVPGQGSTDTQYF.